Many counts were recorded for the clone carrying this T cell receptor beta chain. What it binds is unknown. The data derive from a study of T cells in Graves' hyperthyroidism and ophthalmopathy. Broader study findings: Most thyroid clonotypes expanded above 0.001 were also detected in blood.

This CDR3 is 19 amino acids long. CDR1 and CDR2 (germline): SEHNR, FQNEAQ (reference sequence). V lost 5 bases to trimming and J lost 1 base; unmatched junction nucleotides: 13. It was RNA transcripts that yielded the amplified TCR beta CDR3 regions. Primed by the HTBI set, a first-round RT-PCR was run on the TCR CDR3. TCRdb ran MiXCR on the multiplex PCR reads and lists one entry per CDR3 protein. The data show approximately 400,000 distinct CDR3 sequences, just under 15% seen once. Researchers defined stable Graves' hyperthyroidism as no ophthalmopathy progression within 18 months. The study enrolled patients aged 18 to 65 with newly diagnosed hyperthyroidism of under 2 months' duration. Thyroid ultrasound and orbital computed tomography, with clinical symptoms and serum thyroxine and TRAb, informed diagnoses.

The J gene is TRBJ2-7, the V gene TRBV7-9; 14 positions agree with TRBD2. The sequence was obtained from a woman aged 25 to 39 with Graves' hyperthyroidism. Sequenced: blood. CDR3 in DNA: TGTGCCAGCAGCCGCAGAACCGGACTAGCGGGAGGACCATCCTACGAGCAGTACTTC. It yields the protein CASSRRTGLAGGPSYEQYF.